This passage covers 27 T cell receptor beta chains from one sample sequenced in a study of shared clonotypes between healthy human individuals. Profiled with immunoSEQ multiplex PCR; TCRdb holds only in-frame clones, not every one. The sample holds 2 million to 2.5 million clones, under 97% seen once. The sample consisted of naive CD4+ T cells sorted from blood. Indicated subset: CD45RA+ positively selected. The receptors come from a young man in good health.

The CDR3 nucleotides are TGCGCCAGCGCTCAGGGACAGGGGACTAATGAAAAACTGTTTTTT. It specifies CASAQGQGTNEKLFF. V and J are TRBV4-3 and TRBJ1-4; TRBD1 matches 10 bases. The CDR3 has 15 amino acids. Germline assignment: CDR1 LGHNA and CDR2 YSLEER. V trimming: 8 bases; J trimming: 2 bases; junction bases outside the gene matches: 5.

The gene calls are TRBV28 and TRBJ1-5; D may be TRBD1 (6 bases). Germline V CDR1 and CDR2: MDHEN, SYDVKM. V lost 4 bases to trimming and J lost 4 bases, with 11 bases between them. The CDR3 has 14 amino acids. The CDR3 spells CASSSTGGNQPQHF. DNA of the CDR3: TGTGCCAGCAGTTCGACAGGAGGGAATCAGCCCCAGCATTTT.

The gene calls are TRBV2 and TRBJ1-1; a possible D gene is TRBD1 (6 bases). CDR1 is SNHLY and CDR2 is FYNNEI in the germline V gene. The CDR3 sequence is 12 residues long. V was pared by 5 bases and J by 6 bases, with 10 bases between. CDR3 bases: TGTGCCAGCAGTCAGGGGTATGCTGAAGCTTTCTTT. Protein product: CASSQGYAEAFF.

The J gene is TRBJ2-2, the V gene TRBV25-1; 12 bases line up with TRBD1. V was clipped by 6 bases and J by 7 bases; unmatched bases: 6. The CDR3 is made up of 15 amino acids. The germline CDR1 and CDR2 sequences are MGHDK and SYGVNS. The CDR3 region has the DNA TGTGCCAGCAGAGGGACAGGGGGCTTCGGCGGGGAGCTGTTTTTT. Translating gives CASRGTGGFGGELFF.

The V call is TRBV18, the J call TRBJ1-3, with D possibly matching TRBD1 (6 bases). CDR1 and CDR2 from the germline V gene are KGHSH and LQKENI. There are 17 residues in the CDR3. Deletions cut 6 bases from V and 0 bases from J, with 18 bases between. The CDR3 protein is CASSREAGHSSGNTIYF. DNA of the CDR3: TGTGCCAGCTCTCGGGAGGCGGGACACAGCTCTGGAAACACCATATATTTT. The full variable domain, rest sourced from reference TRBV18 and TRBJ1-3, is NAGVMQNPRHLVRRRGQEARLRCSPMKGHSHVYWYRQLPEEGLKFMVYLQKENIIDESGMPKERFSAEFPKEGPSILRIQQVVRGDSAAYFCASSREAGHSSGNTIYFGEGSWLTVV.

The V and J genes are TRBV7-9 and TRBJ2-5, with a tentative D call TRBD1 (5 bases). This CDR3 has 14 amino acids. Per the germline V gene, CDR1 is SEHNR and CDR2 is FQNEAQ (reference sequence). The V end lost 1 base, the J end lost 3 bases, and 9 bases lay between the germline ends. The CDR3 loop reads CASSLGQGEETQYF. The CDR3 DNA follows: TGTGCCAGCAGCTTAGGACAAGGGGAAGAGACCCAGTACTTC.

The CDR3 DNA sequence: TGTGCCAGCACGACAGGGGGAGCGAACACCGGGGAGCTGTTTTTT. Encoded protein: CASTTGGANTGELFF. The chain uses TRBV9 and TRBJ2-2; 9 bases are a match to TRBD1. This CDR3 has 15 residues. Trimming at V came to 6 bases and at J to 0 bases, leaving 3 bases not matched to a gene. The germline CDR1 and CDR2 sequences are SGDLS and YYNGEE.

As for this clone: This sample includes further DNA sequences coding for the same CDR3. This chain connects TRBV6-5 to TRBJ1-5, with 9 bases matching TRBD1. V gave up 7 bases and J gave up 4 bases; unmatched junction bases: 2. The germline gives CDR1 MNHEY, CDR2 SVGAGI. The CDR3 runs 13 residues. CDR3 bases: TGTGCCAGCAAAGGACAGGGGAATCAGCCCCAGCATTTT. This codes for CASKGQGNQPQHF.

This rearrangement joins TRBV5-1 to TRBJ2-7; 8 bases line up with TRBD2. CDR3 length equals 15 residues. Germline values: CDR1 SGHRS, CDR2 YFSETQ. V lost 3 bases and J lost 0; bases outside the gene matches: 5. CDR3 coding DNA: TGCGCCAGCAGCTCCGGGGGGACTAGCTCCTACGAGCAGTACTTC. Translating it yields CASSSGGTSSYEQYF. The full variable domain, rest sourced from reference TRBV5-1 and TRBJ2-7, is KAGVTQTPRYLIKTRGQQVTLSCSPISGHRSVSWYQQTPGQGLQFLFEYFSETQRNKGNFPGRFSGRQFSNSRSEMNVSTLELGDSALYLCASSSGGTSSYEQYFGPGTRLTVT.

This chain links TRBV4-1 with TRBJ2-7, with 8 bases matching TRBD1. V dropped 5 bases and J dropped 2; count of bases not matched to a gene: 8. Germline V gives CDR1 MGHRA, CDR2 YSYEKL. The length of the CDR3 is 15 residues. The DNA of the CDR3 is TGCGCCAGCAGCAACCCCGTGACAGGGGCCTACGAGCAGTACTTC. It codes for CASSNPVTGAYEQYF.

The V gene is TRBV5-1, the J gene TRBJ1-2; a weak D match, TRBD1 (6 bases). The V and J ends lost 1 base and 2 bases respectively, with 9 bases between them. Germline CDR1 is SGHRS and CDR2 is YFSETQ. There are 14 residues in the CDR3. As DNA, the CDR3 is TGCGCCAGCAGCTTGCCGGGACAAAACTATGGCTACACCTTC. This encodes CASSLPGQNYGYTF.

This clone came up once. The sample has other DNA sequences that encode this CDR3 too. The CDR3 protein is CASSLRGGTEAFF. CDR3 nucleotides: TGTGCCAGCAGTTTACGGGGGGGGACTGAAGCTTTCTTT. The chain is built from TRBV6-5 and TRBJ1-1, with D tentatively TRBD1 (5 bases). Per germline, CDR1 MNHEY and CDR2 SVGAGI. The V gene lost 4 bases and the J gene lost 5 bases, with 11 bases spanning the gap. This CDR3 has 13 amino acids.

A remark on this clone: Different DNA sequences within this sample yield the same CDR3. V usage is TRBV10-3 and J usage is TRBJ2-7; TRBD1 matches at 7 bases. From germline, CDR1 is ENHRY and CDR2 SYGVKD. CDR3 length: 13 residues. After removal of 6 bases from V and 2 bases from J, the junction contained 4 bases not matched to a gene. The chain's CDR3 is CAISDRAAYEQYF. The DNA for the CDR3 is TGTGCCATCAGCGACAGGGCTGCCTACGAGCAGTACTTC.

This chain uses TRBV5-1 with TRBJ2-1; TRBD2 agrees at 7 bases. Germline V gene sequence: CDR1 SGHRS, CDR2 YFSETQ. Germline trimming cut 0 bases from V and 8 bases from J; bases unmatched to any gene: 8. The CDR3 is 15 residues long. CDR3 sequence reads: CASSLEAGDKDEQFF. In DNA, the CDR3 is TGCGCCAGCAGCTTGGAGGCGGGAGATAAAGATGAGCAGTTCTTC. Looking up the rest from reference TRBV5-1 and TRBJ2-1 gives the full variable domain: KAGVTQTPRYLIKTRGQQVTLSCSPISGHRSVSWYQQTPGQGLQFLFEYFSETQRNKGNFPGRFSGRQFSNSRSEMNVSTLELGDSALYLCASSLEAGDKDEQFFGPGTRLTVL.

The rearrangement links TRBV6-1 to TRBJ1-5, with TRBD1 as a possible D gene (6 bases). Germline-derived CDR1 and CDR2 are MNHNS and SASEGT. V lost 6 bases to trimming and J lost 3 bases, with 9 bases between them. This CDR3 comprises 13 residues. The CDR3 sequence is CASSTGNNQPQHF. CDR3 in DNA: TGTGCCAGCAGCACAGGGAACAATCAGCCCCAGCATTTT.

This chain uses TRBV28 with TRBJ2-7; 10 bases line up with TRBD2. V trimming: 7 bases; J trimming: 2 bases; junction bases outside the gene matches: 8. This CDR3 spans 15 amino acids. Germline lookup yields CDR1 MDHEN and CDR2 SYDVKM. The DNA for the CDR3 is TGTGCCAGCAAGGCGCCTAGCGGGGGTACCTACGAGCAGTACTTC. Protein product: CASKAPSGGTYEQYF.

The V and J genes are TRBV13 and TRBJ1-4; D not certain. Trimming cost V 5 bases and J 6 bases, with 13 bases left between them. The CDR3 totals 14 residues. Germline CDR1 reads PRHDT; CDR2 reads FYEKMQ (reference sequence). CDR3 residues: CASSVRGFYEKLFF. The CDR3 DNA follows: TGTGCCAGCAGCGTCCGGGGATTCTATGAAAAACTGTTTTTT.

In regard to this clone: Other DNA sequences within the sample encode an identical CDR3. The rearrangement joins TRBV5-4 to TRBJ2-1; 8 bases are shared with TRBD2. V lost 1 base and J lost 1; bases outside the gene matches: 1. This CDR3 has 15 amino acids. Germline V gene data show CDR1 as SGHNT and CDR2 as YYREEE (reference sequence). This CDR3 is CASSLTSGSYNEQFF. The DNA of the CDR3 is TGTGCCAGCAGCTTGACTAGCGGATCCTACAATGAGCAGTTCTTC.

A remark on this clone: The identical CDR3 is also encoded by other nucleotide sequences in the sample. CDR3 in DNA: TGTGCCAGCAGCTTAGCGCGACGAGAGACCCAGTACTTC. Translated, it gives CASSLARRETQYF. The chain is built from TRBV7-2 and TRBJ2-5; no clear D gene. V lost 0 bases, J lost 4 bases, and 6 bases lay in between. Germline CDR1 reads SGHTA; CDR2 reads FQGNSA. The CDR3 sequence is 13 residues long.

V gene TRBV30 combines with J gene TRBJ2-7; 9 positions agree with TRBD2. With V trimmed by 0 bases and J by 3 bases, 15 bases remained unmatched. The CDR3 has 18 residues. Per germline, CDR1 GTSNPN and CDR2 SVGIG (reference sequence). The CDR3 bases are TGTGCCTGGAGTGTAGGATCTAGCGGGGACCCTAAAGTCTACGAGCAGTACTTC. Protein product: CAWSVGSSGDPKVYEQYF.

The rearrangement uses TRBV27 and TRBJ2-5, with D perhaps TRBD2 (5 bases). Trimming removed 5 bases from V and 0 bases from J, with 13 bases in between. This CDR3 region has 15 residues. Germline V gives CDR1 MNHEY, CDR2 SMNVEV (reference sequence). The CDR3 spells CASSNLAPNQETQYF. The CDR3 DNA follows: TGTGCCAGCAGTAACCTAGCACCAAACCAAGAGACCCAGTACTTC.

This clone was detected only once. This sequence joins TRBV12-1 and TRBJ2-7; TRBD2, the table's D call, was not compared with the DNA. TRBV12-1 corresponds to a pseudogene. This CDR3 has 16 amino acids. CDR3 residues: CASSPGTSGGEYEQYF. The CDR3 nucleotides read TGTGCCAGCAGCCCCGGGACTAGCGGGGGGGAGTACGAGCAGTACTTC.

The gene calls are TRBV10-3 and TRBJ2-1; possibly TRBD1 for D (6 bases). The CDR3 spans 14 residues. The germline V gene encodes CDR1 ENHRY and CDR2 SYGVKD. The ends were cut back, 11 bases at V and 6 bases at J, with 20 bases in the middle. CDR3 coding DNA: TGTGCCGCCGAAACAGGGACCAAGGGCAATGAGCAGTTCTTC. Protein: CAAETGTKGNEQFF.

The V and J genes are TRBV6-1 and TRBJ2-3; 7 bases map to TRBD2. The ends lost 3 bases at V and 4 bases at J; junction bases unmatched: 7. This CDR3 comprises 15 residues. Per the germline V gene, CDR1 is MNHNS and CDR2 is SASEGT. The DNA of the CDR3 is TGTGCCAGCAGTGATGGGGGGGGTAAGGCAGATACGCAGTATTTT. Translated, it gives CASSDGGGKADTQYF.

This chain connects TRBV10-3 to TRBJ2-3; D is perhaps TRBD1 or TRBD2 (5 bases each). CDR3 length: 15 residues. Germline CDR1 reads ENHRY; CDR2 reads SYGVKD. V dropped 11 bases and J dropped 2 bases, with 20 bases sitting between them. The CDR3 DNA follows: TGTGCCGTCGGGGCCGGACGGCAAAACACAGATACGCAGTATTTT. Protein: CAVGAGRQNTDTQYF.

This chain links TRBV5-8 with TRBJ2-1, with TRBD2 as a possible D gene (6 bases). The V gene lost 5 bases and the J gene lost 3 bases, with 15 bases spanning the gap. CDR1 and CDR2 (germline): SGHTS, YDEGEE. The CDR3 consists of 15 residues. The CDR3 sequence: CASRGGRPLYNEQFF. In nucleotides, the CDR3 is TGTGCCAGCAGGGGGGGACGGCCCCTCTACAATGAGCAGTTCTTC.

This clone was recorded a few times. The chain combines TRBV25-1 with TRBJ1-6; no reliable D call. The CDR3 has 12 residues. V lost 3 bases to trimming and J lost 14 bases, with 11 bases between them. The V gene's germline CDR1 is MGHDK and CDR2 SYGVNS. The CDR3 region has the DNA TGTGCCAGCAGTGACGGTGCGGTGGCCCTCCACTTT. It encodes CASSDGAVALHF.